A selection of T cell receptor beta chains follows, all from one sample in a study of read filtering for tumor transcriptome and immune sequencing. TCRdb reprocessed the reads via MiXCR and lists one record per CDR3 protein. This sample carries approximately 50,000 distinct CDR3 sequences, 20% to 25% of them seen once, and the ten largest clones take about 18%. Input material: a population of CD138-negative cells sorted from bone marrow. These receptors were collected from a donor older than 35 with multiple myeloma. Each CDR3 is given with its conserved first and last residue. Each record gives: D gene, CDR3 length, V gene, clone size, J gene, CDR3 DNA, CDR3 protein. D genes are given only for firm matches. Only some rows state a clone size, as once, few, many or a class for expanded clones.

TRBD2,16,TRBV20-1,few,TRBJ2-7,TGCAGTGCCCCGGGGACTAGCGGGGAAATGGGCTACGAGCAGTACTTC,CSAPGTSGEMGYEQYF
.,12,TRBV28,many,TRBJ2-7,TGTGCCAGCGGCCCAGGGTCCCACGAGCAGTACTTC,CASGPGSHEQYF
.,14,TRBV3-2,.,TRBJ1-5,TGTGCCAGCAGCCACAGACTCAGCGGTCGGCCCCAGCATTTT,CASSHRLSGRPQHF
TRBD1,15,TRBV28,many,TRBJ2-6,TGTGCCAGCAGCTTGGACAGGGCTGGGGCCAACGTCCTGACTTTC,CASSLDRAGANVLTF
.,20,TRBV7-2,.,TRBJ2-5,TGTGCCAGCAGCTCCACGACGGTTTCTGGCTCCGGGGGAATGAGGGAGACCCAGTACTTC,CASSSTTVSGSGGMRETQYF
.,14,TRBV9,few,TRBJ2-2,TGTGCCAGCACAACGACAGTTAACACCGGGGAGCTGTTTTTT,CASTTTVNTGELFF
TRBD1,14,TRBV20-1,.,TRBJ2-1,TGCAGCGCTAGAGCCCACAGGGGGTTGAATGAGCAGTTCTTC,CSARAHRGLNEQFF
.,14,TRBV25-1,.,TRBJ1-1,TGTGCCAGCAGTGAAGGGGACCTAAGCACTAAAGCTTTCTTT,CASSEGDLSTKAFF
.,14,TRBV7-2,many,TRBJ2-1,TGTGCCAGCAGCTCCCCGAGGTCCTACAATGAGCGGTTCTTC,CASSSPRSYNERFF
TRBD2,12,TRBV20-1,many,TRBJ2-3,TGCAGTGCTAGACTAGCGGGAGATACGCAGTATTTT,CSARLAGDTQYF
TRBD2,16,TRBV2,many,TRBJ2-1,TGTGCCAGCAGTGAATTAGTGACTAGCGGAGACAATGAGCAGTTCTTC,CASSELVTSGDNEQFF
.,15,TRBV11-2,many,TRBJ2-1,TGTGCCAGCAGCCCCCGGACCAGTGCGGGACGTGAGCAGTTCTTC,CASSPRTSAGREQFF
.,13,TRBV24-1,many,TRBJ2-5,TGTGCCACCAGTGATCCCAGTGTCGAGACCCAGTACTTC,CATSDPSVETQYF
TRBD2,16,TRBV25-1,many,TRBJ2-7,TGTGCCAGCAGTCCTAGACGGACGGGGGGTTTGAACGAGCAGTACTTC,CASSPRRTGGLNEQYF
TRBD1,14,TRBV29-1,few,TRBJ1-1,TGCAGCGTTGATGAACAGGGGGCGCGAACTGAAGCTTTCTTT,CSVDEQGARTEAFF
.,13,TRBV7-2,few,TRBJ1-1,TGTGCCAGCAGCCACCGACACCAATCCGAAGCTTTCTTT,CASSHRHQSEAFF
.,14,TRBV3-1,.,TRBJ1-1,TGTGCCAGCAGCCAAGATGGGGTGAACACTGAAGCTTTCTTT,CASSQDGVNTEAFF
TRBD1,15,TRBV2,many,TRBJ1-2,TGTGCCAGCAGTCCCCGGGACAGGGGTATCTATGGCTACACCTTC,CASSPRDRGIYGYTF
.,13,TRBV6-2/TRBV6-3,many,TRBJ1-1,TGTGCCAGCACAGTCAGGGTAGGCACTGAAGCTTTCTTT,CASTVRVGTEAFF
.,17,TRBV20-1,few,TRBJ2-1,TGCAGTGCTACCAGTTGGGGGGAGCCTCGCTCCTACAATGAGCAGTTCTTC,CSATSWGEPRSYNEQFF
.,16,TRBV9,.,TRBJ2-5,TGTGCCAGCAGCACAGGGTCAAGGGCGTACCAAGAGACCCAGTACTTC,CASSTGSRAYQETQYF
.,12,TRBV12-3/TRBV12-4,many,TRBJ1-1,TGTGCCAGCAGTAAAAGGAACACTGAAGCTTTCTTT,CASSKRNTEAFF
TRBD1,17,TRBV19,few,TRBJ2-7,TGTGCCAGTAGTACTCCGGCCGGGACAGGGATCTCCTACGAGCAGTACTTC,CASSTPAGTGISYEQYF
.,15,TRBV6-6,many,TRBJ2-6,TGTGCCAGCAGTTTGAGTACCTCTGGGGCCAACGTCCTGACTTTC,CASSLSTSGANVLTF
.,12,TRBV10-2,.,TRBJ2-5,TGCGCCAGCAGTACAGGGCAAGAGACCCAGTACTTC,CASSTGQETQYF
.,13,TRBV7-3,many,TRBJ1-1,TGTGCCAGCAGCTTTCAGGGGCGAACTGAAGCTTTCTTT,CASSFQGRTEAFF
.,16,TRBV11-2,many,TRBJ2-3,TGTGCCAGCAGCTTAGTATTCGGACCCAACACAGATACGCAGTATTTT,CASSLVFGPNTDTQYF
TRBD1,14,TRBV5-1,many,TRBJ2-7,TGCGCCAGCAGCCAACCGGACAGGGGAAGCGAGCAGTACTTC,CASSQPDRGSEQYF
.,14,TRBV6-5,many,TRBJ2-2,TGTGCCAGCAGGGGGGGTTCGAACACCGGGGAGCTGTTTTTT,CASRGGSNTGELFF
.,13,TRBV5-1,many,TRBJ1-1,TGCGCCAGCAGCAGACAGGAGAACACTGAAGCTTTCTTT,CASSRQENTEAFF
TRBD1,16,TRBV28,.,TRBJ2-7,TGTGCCAGCAGTGTAACCCACAGGGGGCGAATAAGCGAGCAGTACTTC,CASSVTHRGRISEQYF
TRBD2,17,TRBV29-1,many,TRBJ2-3,TGCAGCGTTGAAGGAGTCTCTAGCGGGGAGAATTGGGATACGCAGTATTTT,CSVEGVSSGENWDTQYF
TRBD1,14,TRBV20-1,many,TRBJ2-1,TGCAGTGCTACTCCGGGACAGGGGGTCAATGAGCAGTTCTTC,CSATPGQGVNEQFF
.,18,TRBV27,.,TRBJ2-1,TGTGCCAGCAGTTTATCGGGGCAGGGTATAAGCTCCTACAATGATCAGTTCTTC,CASSLSGQGISSYNDQFF
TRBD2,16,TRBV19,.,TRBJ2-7,TGTGCCAGTAGTATAGTAGCGGCTAGCGGGAGGAACGAGCAGTACTTC,CASSIVAASGRNEQYF
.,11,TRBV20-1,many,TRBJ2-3,TGCAGTGCTAGACAGAGAGATACGCAGTATTTT,CSARQRDTQYF
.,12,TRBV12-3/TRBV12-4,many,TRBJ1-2,TGTGCCAGCAGTTTATCAGGGGCTGAGTACACCTTC,CASSLSGAEYTF
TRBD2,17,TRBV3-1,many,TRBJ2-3,TGTGCCAGCAGCCAAGCGGTTATAGCGGGAGGGCCCGATACGCAGTATTTT,CASSQAVIAGGPDTQYF
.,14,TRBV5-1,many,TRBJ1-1,TGCGCCAGCAGCTTGGCGGGCACGAACACTGAAGCTTTCTTT,CASSLAGTNTEAFF
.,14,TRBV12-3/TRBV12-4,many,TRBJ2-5,TGTGCCAGCAGCCTGGGGCGGTTTCAAGAGACCCAGTACTTC,CASSLGRFQETQYF
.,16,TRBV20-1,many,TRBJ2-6,TGCAGTGCTCTCCTCCTTGGGGGGACTGGGGCCAACGTCCTGACTTTC,CSALLLGGTGANVLTF
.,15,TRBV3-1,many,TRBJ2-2,TGTGCCAGCAGCCGAGGGTTACCGAACACCGGGGAGCTGTTTTTT,CASSRGLPNTGELFF
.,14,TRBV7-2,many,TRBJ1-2,TGTGCCAGCAGCTTTGCAGGGGTTCAAAGCGGCTACACCTTC,CASSFAGVQSGYTF
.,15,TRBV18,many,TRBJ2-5,TGTGCCAGCTCACCACTCGCTAGCGAGGGAGAGACCCAGTACTTC,CASSPLASEGETQYF
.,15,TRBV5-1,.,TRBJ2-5,TGCGCCAGCAGCTTGGGGCGCCGGGACCAAGAGACCCAGTACTTC,CASSLGRRDQETQYF
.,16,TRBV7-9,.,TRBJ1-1,TGTGCCAGCAGCGCCTGGATCGGACGGGGGAACACTGAAGCTTTCTTT,CASSAWIGRGNTEAFF
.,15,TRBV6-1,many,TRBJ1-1,TGTGCCAGCAGTGAGCTGGCGGGTGGTTTCACTGAAGCTTTCTTT,CASSELAGGFTEAFF
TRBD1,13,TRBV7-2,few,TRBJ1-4,TGTGCCAGCAACACACAGGGGAATGAAAAACTGTTTTTT,CASNTQGNEKLFF
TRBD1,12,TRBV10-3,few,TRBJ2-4,TGTGCCATCGGACAGGGAAAAAACATTCAGTACTTC,CAIGQGKNIQYF
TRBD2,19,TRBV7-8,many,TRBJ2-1,TGTGCCAGCAGCTCGTCCGGGACTAGCGGGAGGGCTCCCTACAATGAGCAGTTCTTC,CASSSSGTSGRAPYNEQFF
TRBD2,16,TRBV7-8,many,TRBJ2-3,TGTGCCAGCAGCTTAGCGACTAGCGGGATCGCAGATACGCAGTATTTT,CASSLATSGIADTQYF
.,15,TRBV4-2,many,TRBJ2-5,TGTGCCAGCAGCCAAGATGAAGACAGAGAAGAGACCCAGTACTTC,CASSQDEDREETQYF
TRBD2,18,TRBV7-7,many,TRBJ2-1,TGTGCTAGCAGCTCAGCTCCACCGGGACTAGCCGCCTACAATGAGCAGTTCTTC,CASSSAPPGLAAYNEQFF
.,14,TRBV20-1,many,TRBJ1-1,TGCAGTGCTGTCTCAGACGGGGGCTGGACTGAAGCTTTCTTT,CSAVSDGGWTEAFF
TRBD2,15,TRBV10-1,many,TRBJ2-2,TGCGCCAGCAGTGTGCTAGCGGGAGGAACCGGGGAGCTGTTTTTT,CASSVLAGGTGELFF
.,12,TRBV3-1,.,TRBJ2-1,TGTGCCAGCAGCCAAGATTACGGGTTTCGGTTCTTC,CASSQDYGFRFF
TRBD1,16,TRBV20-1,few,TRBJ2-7,TGCAGTGCTAGAGACCCCCGGGACAGAGATTTGACCGAGCAGTACTTC,CSARDPRDRDLTEQYF